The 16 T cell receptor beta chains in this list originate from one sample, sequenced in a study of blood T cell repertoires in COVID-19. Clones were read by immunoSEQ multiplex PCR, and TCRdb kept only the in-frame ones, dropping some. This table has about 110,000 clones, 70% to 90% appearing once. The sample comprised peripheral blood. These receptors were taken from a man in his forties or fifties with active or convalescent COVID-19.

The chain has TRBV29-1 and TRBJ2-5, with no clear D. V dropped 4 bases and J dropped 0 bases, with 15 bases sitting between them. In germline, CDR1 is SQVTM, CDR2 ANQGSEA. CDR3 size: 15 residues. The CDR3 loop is CSVGRRRIYQETQYF. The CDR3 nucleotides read TGCAGCGTTGGACGGAGAAGAATTTACCAAGAGACCCAGTACTTC.

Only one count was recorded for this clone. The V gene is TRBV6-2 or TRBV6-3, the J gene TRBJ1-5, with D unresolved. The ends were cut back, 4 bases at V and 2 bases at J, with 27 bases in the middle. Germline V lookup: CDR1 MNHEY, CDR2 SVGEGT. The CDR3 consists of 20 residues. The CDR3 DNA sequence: TGTGCCAGCAGTTGGCGGGCCGTTGGAGGGCTCCCGTTGGGCAATCAGCCCCAGCATTTT. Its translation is CASSWRAVGGLPLGNQPQHF.

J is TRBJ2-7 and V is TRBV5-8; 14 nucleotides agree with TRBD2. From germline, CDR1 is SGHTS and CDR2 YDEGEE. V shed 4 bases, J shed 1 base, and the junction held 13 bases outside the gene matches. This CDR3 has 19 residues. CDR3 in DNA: TGTGCCAGCAGCGCGAGGACTAGCGGGAGGCTCCATCGATCCTACGAGCAGTACTTC. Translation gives CASSARTSGRLHRSYEQYF.

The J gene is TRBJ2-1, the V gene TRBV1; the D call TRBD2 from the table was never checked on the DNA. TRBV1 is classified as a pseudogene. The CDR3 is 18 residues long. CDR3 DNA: TGCACCAGCAGCCAAGATAGGGCCCTAGCGGGAGAAAACAATGAGCAGTTCTTC. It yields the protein CTSSQDRALAGENNEQFF.

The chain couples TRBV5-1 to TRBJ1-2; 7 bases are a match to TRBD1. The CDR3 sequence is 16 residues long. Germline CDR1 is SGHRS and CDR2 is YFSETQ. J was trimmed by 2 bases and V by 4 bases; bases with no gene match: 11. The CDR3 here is CASSQTPPGQNYGYTF. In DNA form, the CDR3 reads TGCGCCAGCAGCCAAACCCCCCCGGGACAGAACTATGGCTACACCTTC.

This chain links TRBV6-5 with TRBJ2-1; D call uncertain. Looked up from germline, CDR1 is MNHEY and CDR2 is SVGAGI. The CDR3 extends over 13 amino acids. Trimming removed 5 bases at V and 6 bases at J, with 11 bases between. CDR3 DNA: TGTGCCAGCAGTCAATCGGGTGGCAATGAGCAGTTCTTC. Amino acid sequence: CASSQSGGNEQFF.

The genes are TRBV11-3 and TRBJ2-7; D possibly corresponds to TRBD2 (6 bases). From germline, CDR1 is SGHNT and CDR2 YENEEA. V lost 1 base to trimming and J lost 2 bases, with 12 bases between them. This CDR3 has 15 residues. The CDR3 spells CASSLGLGGTYEQYF. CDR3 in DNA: TGTGCCAGCAGCTTAGGGTTAGGAGGGACCTACGAGCAGTACTTC.

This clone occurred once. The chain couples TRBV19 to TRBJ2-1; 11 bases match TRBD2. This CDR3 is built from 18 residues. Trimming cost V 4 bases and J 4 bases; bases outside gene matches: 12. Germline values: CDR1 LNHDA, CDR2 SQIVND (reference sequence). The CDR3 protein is CASSTRLSGRARYNEQFF. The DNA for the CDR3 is TGTGCCAGTAGTACCCGACTTAGCGGGAGGGCCCGATACAATGAGCAGTTCTTC. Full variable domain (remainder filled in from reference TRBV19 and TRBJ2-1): DGGITQSPKYLFRKEGQNVTLSCEQNLNHDAMYWYRQDPGQGLRLIYYSQIVNDFQKGDIAEGYSVSREKKESFPLTVTSAQKNPTAFYLCASSTRLSGRARYNEQFFGPGTRLTVL.

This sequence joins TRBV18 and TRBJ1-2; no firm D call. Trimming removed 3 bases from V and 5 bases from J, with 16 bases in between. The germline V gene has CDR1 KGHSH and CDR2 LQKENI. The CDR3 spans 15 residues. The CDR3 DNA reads TGTGCCAGCTCACCTCTCACAGCATCGCTTTATGGCTACACCTTC. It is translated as CASSPLTASLYGYTF.

The CDR3 coding sequence is TGCAGCGACTCCCCAGGGCGAGAGACCCAGTACTTC. This encodes CSDSPGRETQYF. The V gene is TRBV29-1, the J gene TRBJ2-5, with D tentatively TRBD1 (5 bases). Germline loops: CDR1 SQVTM, CDR2 ANQGSEA. CDR3 length: 12 residues. Trimming stripped 7 bases from V and 4 bases from J, with 13 bases between.

CDR3 coding DNA: TGTGCCAGCAGCTTTGACAGGGCAAATGAAAAACTGTTTTTT. Amino acids: CASSFDRANEKLFF. This rearrangement joins TRBV7-9 to TRBJ1-4, with TRBD1 matching 7 bases. The V segment lost 3 bases and the J segment 5 bases; nucleotides outside the gene matches: 3. In germline, CDR1 is SEHNR, CDR2 FQNEAQ (reference sequence). The CDR3 totals 14 residues. Full variable domain (remainder filled in from reference TRBV7-9 and TRBJ1-4): DTGVSQNPRHKITKRGQNVTFRCDPISEHNRLYWYRQTLGQGPEFLTYFQNEAQLEKSRLLSDRFSAERPKGSFSTLEIQRTEQGDSAMYLCASSFDRANEKLFFGSGTQLSVL.

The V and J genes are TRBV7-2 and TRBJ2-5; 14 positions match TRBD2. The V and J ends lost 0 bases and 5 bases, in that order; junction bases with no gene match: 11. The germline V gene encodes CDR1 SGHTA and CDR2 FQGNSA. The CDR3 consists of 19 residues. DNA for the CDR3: TGTGCCAGCAGCTTAGCCCCGAGACTAGCGGGAGGGCCGGGGGAGACCCAGTACTTC. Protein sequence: CASSLAPRLAGGPGETQYF.

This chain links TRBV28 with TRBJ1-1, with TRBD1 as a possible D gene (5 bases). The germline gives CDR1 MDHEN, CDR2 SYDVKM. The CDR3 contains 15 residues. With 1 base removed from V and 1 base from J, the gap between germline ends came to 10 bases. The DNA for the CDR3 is TGTGCCAGCAGTTTATCCCAGGGAGGGAACACTGAAGCTTTCTTT. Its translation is CASSLSQGGNTEAFF.

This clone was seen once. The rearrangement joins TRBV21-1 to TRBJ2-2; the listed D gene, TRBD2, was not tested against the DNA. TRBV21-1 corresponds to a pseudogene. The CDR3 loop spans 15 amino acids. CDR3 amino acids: CASRASRGRTGELFF. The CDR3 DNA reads TGTGCCAGCAGAGCCTCCCGGGGTCGAACCGGGGAGCTGTTTTTT.

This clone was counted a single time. In DNA, the CDR3 is TGTGCCAGCAAAATAGGACACGTGAGCTACGAGCAGTACTTC. Its translation: CASKIGHVSYEQYF. The chain has TRBV28 and TRBJ2-7, with a tentative D call TRBD1 (5 bases). V was pared by 7 bases and J by 3 bases, with 16 bases between. The germline gives CDR1 MDHEN, CDR2 SYDVKM. The CDR3 is made up of 14 amino acids.

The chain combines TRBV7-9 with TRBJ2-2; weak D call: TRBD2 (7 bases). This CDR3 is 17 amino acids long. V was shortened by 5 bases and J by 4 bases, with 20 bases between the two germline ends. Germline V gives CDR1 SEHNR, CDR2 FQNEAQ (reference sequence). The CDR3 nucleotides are TGTGCCAGCAGCCCCACAGCGGGACAAGGCGTCACCGGGGAGCTGTTTTTT. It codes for CASSPTAGQGVTGELFF.